A single sample gave rise to the 3 T cell receptor beta chains below, sequenced in a study of Graves' ophthalmopathy and Graves' hyperthyroidism. The authors amplified TCR beta CDR3 regions from RNA transcripts. The first-round RT-PCR employed HTBI primers together with the Qiagen OneStep RT-PCR kit. A multiplex PCR was then performed as the second round. TCRdb reprocessed the multiplex PCR reads via MiXCR and lists one record per CDR3 protein. The sample has 600,000 to 950,000 distinct CDR3 sequences, approximately 40% seen once. The sample consisted of peripheral blood. These receptor sequences come from an adult man with Graves' ophthalmopathy.

This chain connects TRBV19 to TRBJ1-6; weak D call: TRBD1 (6 bases). The germline CDR1 and CDR2 sequences are LNHDA and SQIVND (reference sequence). CDR3 size: 15 residues. Trimming took 5 bases from V and 9 from J, leaving 17 bases between them. Here the CDR3 DNA reads TGTGCCAGTAGTTTACGGACAGCCGATAGTTCACCCCTCCACTTT. Its protein product is CASSLRTADSSPLHF. Full variable domain (rest looked up from reference TRBV19 and TRBJ1-6): DGGITQSPKYLFRKEGQNVTLSCEQNLNHDAMYWYRQDPGQGLRLIYYSQIVNDFQKGDIAEGYSVSREKKESFPLTVTSAQKNPTAFYLCASSLRTADSSPLHFGNGTRLTVT.

This clonotype was seen ten or more times. The V and J genes are TRBV7-8 and TRBJ1-2; D is unresolved. This CDR3 comprises 16 residues. Germline-derived CDR1 and CDR2 are SGHVS and FQNEAQ. The V gene lost 0 bases and the J gene lost 5 bases, with 16 bases spanning the gap. The DNA of the CDR3 is TGTGCCAGCAGCTTAGCGTTCAGTCCTGGCTCGTATGGCTACACCTTC. It codes for CASSLAFSPGSYGYTF.

The CDR3 DNA sequence: TGCGCCAGCAGTGAGACAGATACGCAGTATTTT. Amino acid sequence: CASSETDTQYF. This chain links TRBV10-2 with TRBJ2-3; D is uncertain. Trimming cost V 2 bases and J 3 bases, with 0 bases left between them. The CDR3 is 11 residues long. From germline, CDR1 is WSHSY and CDR2 SAAADI.